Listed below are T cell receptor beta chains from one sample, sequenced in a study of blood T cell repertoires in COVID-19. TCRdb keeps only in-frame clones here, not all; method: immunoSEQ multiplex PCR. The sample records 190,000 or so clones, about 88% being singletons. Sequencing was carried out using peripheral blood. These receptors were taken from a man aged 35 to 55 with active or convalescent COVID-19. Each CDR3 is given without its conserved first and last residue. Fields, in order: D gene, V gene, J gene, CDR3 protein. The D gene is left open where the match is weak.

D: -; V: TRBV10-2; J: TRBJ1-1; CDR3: ASRGQLMNTEAF
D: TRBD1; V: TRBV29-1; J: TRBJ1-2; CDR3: SVGRTGGGYT
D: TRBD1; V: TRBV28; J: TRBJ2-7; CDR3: ASRTGTGVYEQY
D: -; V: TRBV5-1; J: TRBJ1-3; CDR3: ASSSDRRSGNTIY
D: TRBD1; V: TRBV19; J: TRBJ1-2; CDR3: ASIGTGFF
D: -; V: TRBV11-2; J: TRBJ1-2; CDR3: ASSLAQQREGYT
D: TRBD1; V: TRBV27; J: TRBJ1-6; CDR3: ASSKDRGLLNSPLH
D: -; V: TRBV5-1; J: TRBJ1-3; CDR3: ASSLVPPSTQGISGNTIY
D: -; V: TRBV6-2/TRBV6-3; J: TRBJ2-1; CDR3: ASSYGWQQVYNEQF
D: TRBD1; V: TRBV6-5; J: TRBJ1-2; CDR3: ASSPTTGRGYT
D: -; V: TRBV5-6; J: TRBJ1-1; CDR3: ASTPGGARNTEAF
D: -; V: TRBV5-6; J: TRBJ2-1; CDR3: ASSLVRAPKAF
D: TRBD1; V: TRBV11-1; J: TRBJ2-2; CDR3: ASSPGQGASTGELF
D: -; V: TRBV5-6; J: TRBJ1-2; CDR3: ASRPDRRNYGYT
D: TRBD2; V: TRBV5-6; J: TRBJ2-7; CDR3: ASSRWGALAGASYEQY
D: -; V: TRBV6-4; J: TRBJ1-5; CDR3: ASSKDRNQPQH
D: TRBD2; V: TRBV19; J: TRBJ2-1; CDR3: ASRGLAGGPSSYNEQF
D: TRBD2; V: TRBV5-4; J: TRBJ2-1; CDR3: ASSYPGLAGGIF
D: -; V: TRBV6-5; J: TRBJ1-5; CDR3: ASRRAGQTDQPQH
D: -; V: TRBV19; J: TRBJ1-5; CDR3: ASSMVRASGNQPQH
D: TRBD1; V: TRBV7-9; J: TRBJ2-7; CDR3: ASSLRGQGANEQY
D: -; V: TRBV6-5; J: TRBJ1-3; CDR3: ASSRVITGNTIY
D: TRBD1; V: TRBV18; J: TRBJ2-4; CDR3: ASSLLTGGYSLTKNIQY
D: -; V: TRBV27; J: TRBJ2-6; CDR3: ASSLEGVGANVLT
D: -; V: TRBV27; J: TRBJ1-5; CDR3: ASRPSVGNQPQH
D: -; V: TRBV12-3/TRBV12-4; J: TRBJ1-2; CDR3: ASSWSSPYGYT
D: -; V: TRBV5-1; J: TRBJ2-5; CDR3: ASSPSSQETQY
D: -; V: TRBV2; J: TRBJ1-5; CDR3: ASNRGHRDIYQPQH
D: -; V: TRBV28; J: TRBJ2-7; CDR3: ASSGGDYEQY
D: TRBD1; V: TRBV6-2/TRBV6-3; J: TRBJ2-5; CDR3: ASSWDRKETQY
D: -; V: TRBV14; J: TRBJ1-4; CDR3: ASSQGLHEATNEKLF
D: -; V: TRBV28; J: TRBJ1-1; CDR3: ASSLWLGGTMNTEAF
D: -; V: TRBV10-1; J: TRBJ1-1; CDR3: ASRAGLGNTEAF
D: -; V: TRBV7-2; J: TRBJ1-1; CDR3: ASSLTGRTEAF
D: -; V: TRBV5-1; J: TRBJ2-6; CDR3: ASSLQGATSGANVLT
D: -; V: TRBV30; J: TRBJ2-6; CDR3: AWSGPRGLAGANVLT
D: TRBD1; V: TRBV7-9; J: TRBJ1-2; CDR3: ASSDGTGLYYGYT
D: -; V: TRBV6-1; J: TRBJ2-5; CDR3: ASSVAAVGGTQETQY
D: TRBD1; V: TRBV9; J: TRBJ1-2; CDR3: ASSPGQGNYGYT
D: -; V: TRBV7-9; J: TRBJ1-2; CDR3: ASSLGGLASYGYT
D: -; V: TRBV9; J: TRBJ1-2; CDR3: ASSHRQANYGYT
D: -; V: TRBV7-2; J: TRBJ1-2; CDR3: ASSLTGRDYGYT
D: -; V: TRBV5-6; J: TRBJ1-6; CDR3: ASSSRGYNSPLH